This T cell receptor beta chain was sequenced during a study of T cell repertoires in cytomegalovirus infection. As for the study in general: An indication of both CMV infection and matching HLA type came from public TCR beta signatures.

Germline lookup yields CDR1 SNHLY and CDR2 FYNNEI. The CDR3 covers 19 residues. V lost 4 bases to trimming and J lost 0 bases, with 22 bases between them. Notes on this clonotype: Antigen specificity is unknown.

TCRdb ran MiXCR on the reads and lists one entry per CDR3 protein. The sample holds more than 45,000 distinct CDR3 sequences, roughly 20% seen once. Specimen: CD8+ T cells from cultured PBMCs, collected from culture after CMV antigen stimulation. The sequence came from a human donor in good health (CMV status not recorded). Some clones in this sample may be carry-over from other donors' samples. The chain employs TRBV2 and TRBJ1-3; D may be TRBD1 (5 bases). The CDR3 sequence: CASSVGQLGELGSGNTIYF. CDR3 DNA: TGTGCCAGCAGTGTCGGCCAGCTGGGGGAATTGGGCTCTGGAAACACCATATATTTT.